This T cell receptor (beta chain) was documented in a study of cytomegalovirus exposure and HLA in healthy donors. This clone appeared a single time. The repertoire was sequenced with immunoSEQ multiplex PCR; TCRdb's copy has only in-frame clones and lacks some. The sample holds some 270,000 clones, 80% to 90% seen once. The CDR3 spans 13 residues. V was clipped by 6 bases and J by 0 bases, with 6 bases between them. Germline V gives CDR1 MNHEY, CDR2 SVGAGI. This sequence joins TRBV6-5 and TRBJ1-5; the D is unclear. The sequence derives from a woman between 18 and 29 years old in good health and CMV-seronegative. Sequenced material: PBMCs. The CDR3 loop reads CASSIHSNQPQHF. In DNA, the CDR3 is TGTGCCAGCAGCATTCATAGCAATCAGCCCCAGCATTTT.